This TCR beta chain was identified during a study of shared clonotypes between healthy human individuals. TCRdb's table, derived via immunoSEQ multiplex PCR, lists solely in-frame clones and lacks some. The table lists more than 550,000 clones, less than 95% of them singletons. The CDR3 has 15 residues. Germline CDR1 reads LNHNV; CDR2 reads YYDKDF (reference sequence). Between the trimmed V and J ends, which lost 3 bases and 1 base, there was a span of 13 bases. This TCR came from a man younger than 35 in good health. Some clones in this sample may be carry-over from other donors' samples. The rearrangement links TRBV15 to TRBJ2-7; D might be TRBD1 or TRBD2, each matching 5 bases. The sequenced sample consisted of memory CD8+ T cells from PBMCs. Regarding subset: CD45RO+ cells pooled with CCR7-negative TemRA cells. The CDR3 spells CATSSAVGVSYEQYF. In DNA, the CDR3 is TGTGCCACCAGCAGTGCAGTGGGGGTATCCTACGAGCAGTACTTC. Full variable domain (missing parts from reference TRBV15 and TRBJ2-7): DAMVIQNPRYQVTQFGKPVTLSCSQTLNHNVMYWYQQKSSQAPKLLFHYYDKDFNNEADTPDNFQSRRPNTSFCFLDIRSPGLGDTAMYLCATSSAVGVSYEQYFGPGTRLTVT.